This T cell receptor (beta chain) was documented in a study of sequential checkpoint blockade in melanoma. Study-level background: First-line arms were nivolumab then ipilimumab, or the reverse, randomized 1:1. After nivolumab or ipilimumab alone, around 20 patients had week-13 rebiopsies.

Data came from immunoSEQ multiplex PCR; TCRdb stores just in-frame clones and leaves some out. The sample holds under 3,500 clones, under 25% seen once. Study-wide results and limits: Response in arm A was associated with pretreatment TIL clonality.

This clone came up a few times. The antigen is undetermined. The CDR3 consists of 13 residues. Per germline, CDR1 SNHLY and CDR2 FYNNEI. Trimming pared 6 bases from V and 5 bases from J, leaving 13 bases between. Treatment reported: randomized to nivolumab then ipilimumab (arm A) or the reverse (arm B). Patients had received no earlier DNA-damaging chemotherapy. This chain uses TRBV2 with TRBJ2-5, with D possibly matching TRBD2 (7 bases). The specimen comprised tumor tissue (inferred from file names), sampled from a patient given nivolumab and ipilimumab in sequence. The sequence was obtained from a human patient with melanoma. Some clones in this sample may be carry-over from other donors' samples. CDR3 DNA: TGTGCCAGCAGAGGGGGGGAAGGGGAGACCCAGTACTTC. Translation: CASRGGEGETQYF.